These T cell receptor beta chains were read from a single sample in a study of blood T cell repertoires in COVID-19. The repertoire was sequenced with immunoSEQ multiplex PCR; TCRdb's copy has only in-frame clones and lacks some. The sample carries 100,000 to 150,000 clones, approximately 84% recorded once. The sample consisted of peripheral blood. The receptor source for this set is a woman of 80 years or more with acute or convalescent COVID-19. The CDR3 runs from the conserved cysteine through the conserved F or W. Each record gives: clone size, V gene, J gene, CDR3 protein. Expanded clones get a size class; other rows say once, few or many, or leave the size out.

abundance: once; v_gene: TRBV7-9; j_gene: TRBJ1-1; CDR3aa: CASSQKRFGNTEAFF
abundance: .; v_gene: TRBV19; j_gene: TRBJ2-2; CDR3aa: CASRDRGSTGELFF
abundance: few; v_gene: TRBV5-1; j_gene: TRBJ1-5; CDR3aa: CASSLATGGNQPQHF
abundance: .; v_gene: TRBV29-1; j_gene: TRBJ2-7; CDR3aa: CSVEARGEQYF
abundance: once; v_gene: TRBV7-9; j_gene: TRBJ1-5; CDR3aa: CASSFSDQPQHF
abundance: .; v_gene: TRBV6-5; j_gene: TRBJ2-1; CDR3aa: CASRRDRDPYNEQFF
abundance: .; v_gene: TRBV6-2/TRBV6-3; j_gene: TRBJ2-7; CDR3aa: CASIPTGQGGYEQYF
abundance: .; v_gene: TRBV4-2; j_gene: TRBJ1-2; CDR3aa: CASSQDLTELYGYTF
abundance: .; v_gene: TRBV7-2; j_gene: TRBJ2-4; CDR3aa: CASNREGAKNIQYF
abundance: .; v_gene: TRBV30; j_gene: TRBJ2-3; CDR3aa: CAFRTSGKVGDTQYF
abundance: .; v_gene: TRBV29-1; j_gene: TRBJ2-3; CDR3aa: CSALDTFSTDTQYF
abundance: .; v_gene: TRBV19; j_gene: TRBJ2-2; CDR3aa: CASSILRGLAGESGELFF
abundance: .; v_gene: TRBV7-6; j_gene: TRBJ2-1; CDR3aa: CASSLEYRLGGESSYNEQFF
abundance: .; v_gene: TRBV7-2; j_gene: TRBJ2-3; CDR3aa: CASSSSGAADTQYF
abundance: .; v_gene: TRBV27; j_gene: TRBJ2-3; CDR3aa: CASSLVTSTDTQYF
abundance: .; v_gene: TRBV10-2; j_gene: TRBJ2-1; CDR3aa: CASTQDSYNEQFF
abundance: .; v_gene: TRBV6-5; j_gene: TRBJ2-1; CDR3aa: CASSPTSGNNEQFF
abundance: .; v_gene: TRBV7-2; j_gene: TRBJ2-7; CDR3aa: CASSQAPGGVGDEQYF
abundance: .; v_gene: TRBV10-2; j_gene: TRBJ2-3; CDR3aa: CASRRGTSTDTQYF
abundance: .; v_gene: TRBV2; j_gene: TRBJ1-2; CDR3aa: CASRVGTGARGGYTF
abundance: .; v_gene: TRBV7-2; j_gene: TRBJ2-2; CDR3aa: CASSLAGLVGTGELFF
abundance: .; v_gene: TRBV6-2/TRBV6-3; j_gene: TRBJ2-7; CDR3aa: CASSYLGGSYEQYF
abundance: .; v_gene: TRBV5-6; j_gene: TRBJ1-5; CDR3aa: CASSLNQEGQPQHF
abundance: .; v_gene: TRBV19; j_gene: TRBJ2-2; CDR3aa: CASRPALDRGGAGELFF
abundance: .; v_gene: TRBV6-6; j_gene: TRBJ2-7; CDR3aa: CASSPRGTDYEQYF
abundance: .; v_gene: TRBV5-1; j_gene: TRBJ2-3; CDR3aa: CASSPEGQGASDTQYF
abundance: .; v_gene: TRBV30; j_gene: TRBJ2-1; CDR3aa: CAWRRGGAREQFF
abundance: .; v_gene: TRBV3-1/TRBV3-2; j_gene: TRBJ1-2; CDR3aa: CASSQDSGGVGYGYTF
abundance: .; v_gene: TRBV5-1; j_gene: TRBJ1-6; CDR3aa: CASSLEGGAYNSPLHF
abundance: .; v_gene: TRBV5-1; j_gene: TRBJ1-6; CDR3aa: CASSTGTVYNSPLHF
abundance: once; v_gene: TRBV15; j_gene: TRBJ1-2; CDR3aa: CATSRDRGRRLIYGYTF
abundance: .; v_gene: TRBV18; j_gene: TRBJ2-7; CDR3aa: CASSPTGMDEQYF
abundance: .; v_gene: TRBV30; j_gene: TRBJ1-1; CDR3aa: CAWRRSRNTEAFF
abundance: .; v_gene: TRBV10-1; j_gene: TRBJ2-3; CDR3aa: CASSEGTLSTDTQYF
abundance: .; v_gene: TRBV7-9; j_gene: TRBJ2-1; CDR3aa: CASSLMTSGEKFF
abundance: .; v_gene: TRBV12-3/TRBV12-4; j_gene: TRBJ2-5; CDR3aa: CASSSLVTETQYF
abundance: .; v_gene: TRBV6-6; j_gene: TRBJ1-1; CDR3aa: CASRSTALNTEAFF
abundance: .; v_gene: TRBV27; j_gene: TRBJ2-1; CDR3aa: CASSRTGGDSFNEQFF
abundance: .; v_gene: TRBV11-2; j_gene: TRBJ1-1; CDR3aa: CASSFSLNTEAFF
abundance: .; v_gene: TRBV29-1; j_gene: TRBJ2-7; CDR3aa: CSVEVVVGAPPYEQYF
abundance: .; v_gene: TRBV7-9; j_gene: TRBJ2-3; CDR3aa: CAVQGRGATDTQYF
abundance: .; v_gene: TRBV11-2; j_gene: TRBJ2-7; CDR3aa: CASSPGYEQYF
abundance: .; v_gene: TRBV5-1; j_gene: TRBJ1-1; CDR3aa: CASSYGYLNTEAFF
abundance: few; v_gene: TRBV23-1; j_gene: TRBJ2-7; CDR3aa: CASTGGRVYEQYF
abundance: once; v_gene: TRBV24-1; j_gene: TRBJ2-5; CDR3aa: CATSDPRDSQETQYF
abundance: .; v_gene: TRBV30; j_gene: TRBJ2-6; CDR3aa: CAWSARLAGGPGANVLTF
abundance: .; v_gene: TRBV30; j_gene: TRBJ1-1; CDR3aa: CAWERLTGNTEAFF
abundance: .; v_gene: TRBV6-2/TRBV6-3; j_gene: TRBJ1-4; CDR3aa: CASSYGGTEVEKLFF
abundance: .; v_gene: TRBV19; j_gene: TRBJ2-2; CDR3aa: CASGDIRDTGELFF
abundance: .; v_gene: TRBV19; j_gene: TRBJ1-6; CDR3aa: CASRSLPGQGVSPLHF
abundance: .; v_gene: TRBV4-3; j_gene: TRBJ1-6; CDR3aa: CASSPRTVNSPLHF
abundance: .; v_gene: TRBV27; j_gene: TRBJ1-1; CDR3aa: CASSPGGWATEAFF
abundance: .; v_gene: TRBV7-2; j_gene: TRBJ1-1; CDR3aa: CASSLSNANTEAFF
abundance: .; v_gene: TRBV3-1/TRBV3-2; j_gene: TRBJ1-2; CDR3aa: CASSQDPGRHGYTF
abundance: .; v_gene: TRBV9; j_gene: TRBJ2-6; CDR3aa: CASSAGTPSGANVLTF
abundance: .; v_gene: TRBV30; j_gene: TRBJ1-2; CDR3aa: CAWTRGGTNYGYTF
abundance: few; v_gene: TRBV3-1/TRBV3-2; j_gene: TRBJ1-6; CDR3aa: CASSQEQGPYNSPLHF